This T cell receptor (beta chain) appears in the sequencing data of a study of blood T cell repertoires in COVID-19. Study details: COVID-19 samples, acute and convalescent, were from the United States, Italy and Spain. T cells, B-cell-depleted T cells, or PBMCs supplied cDNA or gDNA.

CDR1 and CDR2 from the germline V gene are MDHEN and SYDVKM. V gave up 1 base and J gave up 5 bases; unmatched junction bases: 8. The CDR3 sequence is 17 residues long. Per the original methods: Amplification of reference gene primers was used by the study to estimate nucleated cell counts. Measured with immunoSEQ multiplex PCR; TCRdb has only the in-frame clones, and not every one. The DNA was the basis for D and trimming; V, J and clone size are from that table. In the table there are some 95,000 clones, roughly 90% of which are singletons. The clonotype comes from a human donor with active COVID-19. The donor label of this sample is uncertain. The rearrangement joins TRBV28 to TRBJ2-4, with 10 positions matching TRBD1. Sequencing was done on a sample of peripheral blood. The CDR3 region has the DNA TGTGCCAGCAGTTTATTAGGGACAGGGGCCGGGGAAAACATTCAGTACTTC. Translation gives CASSLLGTGAGENIQYF.